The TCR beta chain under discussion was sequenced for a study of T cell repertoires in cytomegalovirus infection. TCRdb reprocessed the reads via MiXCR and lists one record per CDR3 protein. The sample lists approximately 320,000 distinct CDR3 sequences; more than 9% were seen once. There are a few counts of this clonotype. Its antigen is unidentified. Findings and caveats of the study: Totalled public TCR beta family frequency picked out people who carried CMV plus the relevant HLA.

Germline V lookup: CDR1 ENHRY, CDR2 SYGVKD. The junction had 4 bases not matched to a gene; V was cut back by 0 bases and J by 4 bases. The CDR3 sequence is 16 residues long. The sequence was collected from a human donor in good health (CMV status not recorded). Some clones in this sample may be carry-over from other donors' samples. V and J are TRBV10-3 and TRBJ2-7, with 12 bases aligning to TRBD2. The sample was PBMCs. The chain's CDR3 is CAISESRTSGVYEQYF. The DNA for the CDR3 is TGTGCCATCAGTGAGTCAAGGACTAGCGGGGTATACGAGCAGTACTTC.